The 2 T cell receptor beta chains presented below share a single source sample, sequenced in a study of PD-1 blockade in classical Hodgkin lymphoma. Assay used: immunoSEQ multiplex PCR; TCRdb lists only in-frame clones, some missing. This table has nearly 55,000 clones, roughly 80% appearing once. Every patient had relapsed following autologous stem cell transplantation, and cohorts differed in brentuximab vedotin exposure. This specimen consisted of peripheral blood mononuclear cells (PBMCs), obtained at baseline. Receptor source: a human donor with classical Hodgkin lymphoma.

This rearrangement joins TRBV21-1 to TRBJ2-3; TRBD2 is taken as the D call from the table, unchecked against the DNA. TRBV21-1 is annotated as a pseudogene. This CDR3 is built from 15 residues. This CDR3 reads CASSPREGSTDTQYF. CDR3 in DNA: TGTGCCAGCAGCCCGAGGGAGGGCAGCACAGATACGCAGTATTTT.

This chain connects TRBV11-1 to TRBJ1-1; D might be TRBD1 (6 bases). The CDR3 is 16 residues long. The germline V gene encodes CDR1 SGHAT and CDR2 FQDESV (reference sequence). V lost 5 bases to trimming and J lost 4 bases, with 20 bases between them. The CDR3 nucleotides read TGTGCCAGCAGCCTTATCGGGGCGGGGGCAACCACTGAAGCTTTCTTT. Its protein product is CASSLIGAGATTEAFF.